This T cell receptor beta chain was sequenced during a study of beta chain features in type 1 diabetes. Overall study findings and caveats: Across patients, naive, central memory and Treg TCRB repertoires exhibited apparently greater similarity than was observed across healthy donors.

Sequencing targeted expressed TCRB transcripts, as all isolated RNA had been reverse transcribed. Using immunoSEQ multiplex PCR, the repertoire was profiled, and TCRdb retains in-frame clones only, with some absent. The table shows hundreds of thousands of clones, with 15% to 20% occurring only once. Regarding this clone: As yet, its antigen is unknown.

V was shortened by 0 bases and J by 1 base, with 18 bases between the two germline ends. Germline-derived CDR1 and CDR2 are SGHVS and FQNEAQ. This CDR3 comprises 18 residues. The V and J genes are TRBV7-8 and TRBJ1-1, with D possibly matching TRBD1 (5 bases). Sequencing input: naive CD4+ T cells from blood. The source of this sequence is a woman in her late teens or twenties in good health. The CDR3 reads CASSLARFLGGENTEAFF. The CDR3 DNA sequence: TGTGCCAGCAGCTTAGCGCGATTTCTGGGGGGAGAGAACACTGAAGCTTTCTTT.